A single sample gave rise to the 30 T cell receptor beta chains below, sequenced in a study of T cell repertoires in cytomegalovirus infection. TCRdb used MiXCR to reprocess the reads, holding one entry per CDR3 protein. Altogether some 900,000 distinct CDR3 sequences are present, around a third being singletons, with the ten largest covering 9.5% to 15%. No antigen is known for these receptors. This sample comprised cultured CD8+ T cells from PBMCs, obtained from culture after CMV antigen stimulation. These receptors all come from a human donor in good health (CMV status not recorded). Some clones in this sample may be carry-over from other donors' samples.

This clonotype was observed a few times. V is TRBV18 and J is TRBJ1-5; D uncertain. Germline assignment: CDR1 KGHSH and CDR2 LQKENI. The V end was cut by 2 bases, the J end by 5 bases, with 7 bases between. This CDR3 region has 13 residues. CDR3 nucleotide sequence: TGTGCCAGCTCACCAGGGGTCGATCAGCCCCAGCATTTT. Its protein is CASSPGVDQPQHF.

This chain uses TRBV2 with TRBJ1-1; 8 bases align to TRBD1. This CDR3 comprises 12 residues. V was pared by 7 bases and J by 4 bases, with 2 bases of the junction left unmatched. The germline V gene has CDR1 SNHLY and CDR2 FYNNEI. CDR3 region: CASKDRVTEAFF. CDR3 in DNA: TGTGCCAGCAAGGACAGGGTCACTGAAGCTTTCTTT.

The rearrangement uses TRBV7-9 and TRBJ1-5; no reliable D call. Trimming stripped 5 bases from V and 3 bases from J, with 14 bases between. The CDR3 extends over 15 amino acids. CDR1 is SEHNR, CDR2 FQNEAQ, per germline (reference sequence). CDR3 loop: CASSPKVGPNQPQHF. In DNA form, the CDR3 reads TGTGCCAGCAGCCCCAAGGTCGGACCCAATCAGCCCCAGCATTTT.

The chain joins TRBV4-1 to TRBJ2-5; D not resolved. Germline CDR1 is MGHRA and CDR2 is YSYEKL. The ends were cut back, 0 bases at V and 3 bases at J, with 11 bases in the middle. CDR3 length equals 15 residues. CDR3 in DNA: TGCGCCAGCAGCCAAGATGGAAAGGGCGAAGAGACCCAGTACTTC. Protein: CASSQDGKGEETQYF.

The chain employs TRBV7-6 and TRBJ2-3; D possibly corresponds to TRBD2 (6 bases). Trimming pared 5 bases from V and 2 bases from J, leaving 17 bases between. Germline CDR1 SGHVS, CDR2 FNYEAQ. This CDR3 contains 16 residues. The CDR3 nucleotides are TGTGCCAGCAGCGCCTTTGGGCTAGCGACCACAGATACGCAGTATTTT. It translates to CASSAFGLATTDTQYF.

CDR3 protein: CASSGESPRGYTF. CDR3 nucleotide sequence: TGTGCCAGCAGCGGGGAGAGCCCTAGGGGCTACACCTTC. The chain joins TRBV9 to TRBJ1-2; D gene unclear. This CDR3 has 13 amino acids. V lost 3 bases and J lost 8, with 14 bases in between. CDR1 and CDR2 (germline): SGDLS, YYNGEE. The whole variable domain, remainder taken from reference TRBV9 and TRBJ1-2, is DSGVTQTPKHLITATGQRVTLRCSPRSGDLSVYWYQQSLDQGLQFLIQYYNGEERAKGNILERFSAQQFPDLHSELNLSSLELGDSALYFCASSGESPRGYTFGSGTRLTVV.

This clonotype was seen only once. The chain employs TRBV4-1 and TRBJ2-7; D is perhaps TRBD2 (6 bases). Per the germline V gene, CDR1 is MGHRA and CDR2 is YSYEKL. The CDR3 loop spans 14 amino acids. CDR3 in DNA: TGCGCCAACAGCCCTCTAGGAGGGTCCTACGAGCAGTACGTC. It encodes CANSPLGGSYEQYV.

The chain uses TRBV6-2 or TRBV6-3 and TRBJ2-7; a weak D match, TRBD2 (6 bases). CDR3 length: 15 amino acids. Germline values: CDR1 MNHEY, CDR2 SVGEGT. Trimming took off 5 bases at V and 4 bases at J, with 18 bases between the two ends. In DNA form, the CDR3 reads TGTGCCAGCAGTCCGGGGACTTCCCGGACGTACGAGCAGTACGTC. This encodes CASSPGTSRTYEQYV.

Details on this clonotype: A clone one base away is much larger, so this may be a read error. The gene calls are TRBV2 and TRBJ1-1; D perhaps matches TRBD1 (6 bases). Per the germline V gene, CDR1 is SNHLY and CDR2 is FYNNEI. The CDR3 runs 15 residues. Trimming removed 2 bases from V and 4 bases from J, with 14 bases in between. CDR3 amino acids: CASSERLEGGTEAFF. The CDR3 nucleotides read TGTGCCAGCAGTGAAAGGTTAGAGGGGGGCACTGAAGCTTTCTTT.

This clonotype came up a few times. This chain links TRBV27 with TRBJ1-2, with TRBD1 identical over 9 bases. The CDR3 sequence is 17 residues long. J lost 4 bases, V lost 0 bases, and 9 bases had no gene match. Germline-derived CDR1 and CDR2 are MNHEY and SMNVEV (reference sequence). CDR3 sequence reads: CASSLSGGTGQVYGYTF. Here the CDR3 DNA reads TGTGCCAGCAGTTTATCGGGAGGGACAGGGCAGGTCTATGGCTACACCTTC.

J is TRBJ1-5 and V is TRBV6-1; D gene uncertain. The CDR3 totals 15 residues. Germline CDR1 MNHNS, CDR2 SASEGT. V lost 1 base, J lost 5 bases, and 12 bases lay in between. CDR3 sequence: CASSEDPFADQPQHF. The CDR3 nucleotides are TGTGCCAGCAGTGAAGACCCCTTCGCGGATCAGCCCCAGCATTTT.

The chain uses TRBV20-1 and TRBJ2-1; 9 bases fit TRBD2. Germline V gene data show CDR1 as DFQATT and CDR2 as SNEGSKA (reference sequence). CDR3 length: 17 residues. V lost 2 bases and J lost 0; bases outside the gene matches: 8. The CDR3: CSARRGRGGRSYNEQFF. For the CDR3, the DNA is TGCAGTGCTAGAAGGGGGCGGGGGGGCCGCTCCTACAATGAGCAGTTCTTC.

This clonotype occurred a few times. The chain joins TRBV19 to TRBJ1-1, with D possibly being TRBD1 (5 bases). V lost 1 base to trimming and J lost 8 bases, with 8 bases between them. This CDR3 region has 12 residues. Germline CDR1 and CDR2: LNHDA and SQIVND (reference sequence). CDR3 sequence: CASSIGRAEAFF. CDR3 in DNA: TGTGCCAGTAGTATAGGCAGGGCCGAAGCTTTCTTT.

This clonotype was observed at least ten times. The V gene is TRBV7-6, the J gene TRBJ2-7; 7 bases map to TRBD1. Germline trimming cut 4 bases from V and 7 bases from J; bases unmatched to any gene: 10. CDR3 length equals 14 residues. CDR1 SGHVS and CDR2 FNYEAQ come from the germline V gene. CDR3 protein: CASSYLTTGQEQYF. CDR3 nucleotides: TGTGCCAGCAGCTATCTTACGACAGGGCAAGAGCAGTACTTC.

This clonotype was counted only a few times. The CDR3 nucleotides are TGTGCCATCGGGACGGAAACTGGGACCAGATATGTCGGGGAGCTGTTTTTT. Translation gives CAIGTETGTRYVGELFF. The chain combines TRBV10-3 with TRBJ2-2; D assignment may be TRBD1 or TRBD2 (5 bases each). The length of the CDR3 is 17 residues. With 8 bases removed from V and 7 bases from J, the gap between germline ends came to 26 bases. Per germline, CDR1 ENHRY and CDR2 SYGVKD.

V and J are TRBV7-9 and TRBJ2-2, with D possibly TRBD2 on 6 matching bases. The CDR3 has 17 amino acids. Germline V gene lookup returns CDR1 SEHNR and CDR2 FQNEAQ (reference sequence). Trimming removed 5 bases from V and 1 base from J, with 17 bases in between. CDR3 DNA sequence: TGTGCCAGCAGCCTTTCGGGGGTCGTCCTGAACACCGGGGAGCTGTTTTTT. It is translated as CASSLSGVVLNTGELFF.

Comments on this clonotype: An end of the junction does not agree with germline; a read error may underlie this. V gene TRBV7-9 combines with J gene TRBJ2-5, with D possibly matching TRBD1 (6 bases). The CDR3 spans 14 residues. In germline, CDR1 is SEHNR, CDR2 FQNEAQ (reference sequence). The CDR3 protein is CVSSLVLQGETQYF. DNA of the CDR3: TGTGTCAGCAGCTTAGTGCTTCAGGGGGAGACCCAGTACTTC.

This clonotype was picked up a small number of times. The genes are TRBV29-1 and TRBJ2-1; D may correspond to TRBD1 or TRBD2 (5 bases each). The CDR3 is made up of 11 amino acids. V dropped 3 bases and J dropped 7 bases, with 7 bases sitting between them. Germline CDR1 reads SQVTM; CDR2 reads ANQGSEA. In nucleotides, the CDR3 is TGCAGCGTTGACGGGACGAATGAGCAGTTCTTC. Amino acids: CSVDGTNEQFF.

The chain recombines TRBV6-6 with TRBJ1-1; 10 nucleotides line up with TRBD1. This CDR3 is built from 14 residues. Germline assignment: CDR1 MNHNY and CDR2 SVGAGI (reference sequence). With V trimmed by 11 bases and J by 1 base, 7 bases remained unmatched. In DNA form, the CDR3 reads TGTGCCGGAGACAGGGGGCTGGGGAACACTGAAGCTTTCTTT. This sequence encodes CAGDRGLGNTEAFF.

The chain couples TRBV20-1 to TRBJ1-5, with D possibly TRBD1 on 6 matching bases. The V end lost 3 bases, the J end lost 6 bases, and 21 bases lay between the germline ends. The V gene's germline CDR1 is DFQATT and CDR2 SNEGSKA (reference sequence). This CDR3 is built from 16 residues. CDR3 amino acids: CSARSGDNPYGQPQHF. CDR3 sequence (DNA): TGCAGTGCTAGGTCAGGGGATAACCCCTACGGTCAGCCCCAGCATTTT.

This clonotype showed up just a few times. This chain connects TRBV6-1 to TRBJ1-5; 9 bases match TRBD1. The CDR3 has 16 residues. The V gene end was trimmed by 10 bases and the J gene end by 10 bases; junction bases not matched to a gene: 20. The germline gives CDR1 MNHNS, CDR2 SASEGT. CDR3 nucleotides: TGTGCCAACTTCCGGGACAGGGTTTTTTCGAAGAGACCCCAGCATTTT. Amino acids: CANFRDRVFSKRPQHF.

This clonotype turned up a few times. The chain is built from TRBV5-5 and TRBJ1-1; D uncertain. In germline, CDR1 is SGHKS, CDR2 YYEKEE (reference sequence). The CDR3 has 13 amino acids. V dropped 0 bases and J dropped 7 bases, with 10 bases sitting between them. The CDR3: CASSLAPQGEAFF. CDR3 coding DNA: TGTGCCAGCAGCTTGGCCCCACAAGGTGAAGCTTTCTTT. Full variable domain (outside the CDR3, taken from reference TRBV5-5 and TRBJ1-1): DAGVTQSPTHLIKTRGQQVTLRCSPISGHKSVSWYQQVLGQGPQFIFQYYEKEERGRGNFPDRFSARQFPNYSSELNVNALLLGDSALYLCASSLAPQGEAFFGQGTRLTVV.

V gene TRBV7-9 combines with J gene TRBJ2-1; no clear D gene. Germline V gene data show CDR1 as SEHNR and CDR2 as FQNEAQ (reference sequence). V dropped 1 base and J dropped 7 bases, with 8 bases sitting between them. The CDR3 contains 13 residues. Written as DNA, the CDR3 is TGTGCCAGCAGCTTAGGGGAATTGAATGAGCAGTTCTTC. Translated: CASSLGELNEQFF.

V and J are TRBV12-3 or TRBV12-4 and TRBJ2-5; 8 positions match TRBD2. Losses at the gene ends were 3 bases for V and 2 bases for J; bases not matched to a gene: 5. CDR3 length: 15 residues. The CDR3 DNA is TGTGCCAGCAGTTTTCGTTTAGCGGGGCAAGAGACCCAGTACTTC. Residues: CASSFRLAGQETQYF.

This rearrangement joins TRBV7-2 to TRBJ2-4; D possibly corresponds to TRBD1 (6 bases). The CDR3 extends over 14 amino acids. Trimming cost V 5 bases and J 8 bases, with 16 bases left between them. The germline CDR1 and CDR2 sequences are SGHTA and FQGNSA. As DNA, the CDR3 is TGTGCCAGCAGCCTGCCCATGCCAGGGGACATTCAGTACTTC. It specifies CASSLPMPGDIQYF.

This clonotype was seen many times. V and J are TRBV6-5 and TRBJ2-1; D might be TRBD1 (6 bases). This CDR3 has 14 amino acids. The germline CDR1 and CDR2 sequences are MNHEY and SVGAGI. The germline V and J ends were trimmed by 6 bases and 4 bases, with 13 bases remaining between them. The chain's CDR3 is CASRRDKGYNEQFF. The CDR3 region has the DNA TGTGCCAGCAGACGGGACAAGGGGTACAATGAGCAGTTCTTC.

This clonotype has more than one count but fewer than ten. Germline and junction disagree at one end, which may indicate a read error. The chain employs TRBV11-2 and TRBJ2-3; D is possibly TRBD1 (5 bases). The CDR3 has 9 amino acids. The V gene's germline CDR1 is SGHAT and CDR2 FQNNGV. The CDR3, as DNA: TGTGCCAGCAGCGACCAGGGTACCTTT. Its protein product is CASSDQGTF.

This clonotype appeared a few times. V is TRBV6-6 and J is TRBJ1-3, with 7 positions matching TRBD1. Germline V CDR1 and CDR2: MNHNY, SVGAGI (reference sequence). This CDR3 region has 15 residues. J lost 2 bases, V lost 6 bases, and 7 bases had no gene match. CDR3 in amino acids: CASSSGTVTGNTIYF. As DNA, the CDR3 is TGTGCCAGCAGCTCCGGGACAGTGACTGGAAACACCATATATTTT.

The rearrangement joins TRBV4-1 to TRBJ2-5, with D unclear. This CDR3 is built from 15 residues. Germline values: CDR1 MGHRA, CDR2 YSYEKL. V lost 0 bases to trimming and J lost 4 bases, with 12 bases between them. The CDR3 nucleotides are TGCGCCAGCAGCCAAGAAGATGCACCGGGAGAGACCCAGTACTTC. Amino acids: CASSQEDAPGETQYF.

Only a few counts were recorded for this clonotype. The CDR3 is CSARGLAAHNEQFF. The CDR3 DNA is TGCAGTGCTAGAGGACTAGCGGCACACAATGAGCAGTTCTTC. The chain recombines TRBV20-1 with TRBJ2-1, with 9 bases lining up with TRBD2. Trimming took 1 base from V and 5 from J; bases not matched to a gene: 3. Germline V gene data show CDR1 as DFQATT and CDR2 as SNEGSKA (reference sequence). This CDR3 region has 14 residues.